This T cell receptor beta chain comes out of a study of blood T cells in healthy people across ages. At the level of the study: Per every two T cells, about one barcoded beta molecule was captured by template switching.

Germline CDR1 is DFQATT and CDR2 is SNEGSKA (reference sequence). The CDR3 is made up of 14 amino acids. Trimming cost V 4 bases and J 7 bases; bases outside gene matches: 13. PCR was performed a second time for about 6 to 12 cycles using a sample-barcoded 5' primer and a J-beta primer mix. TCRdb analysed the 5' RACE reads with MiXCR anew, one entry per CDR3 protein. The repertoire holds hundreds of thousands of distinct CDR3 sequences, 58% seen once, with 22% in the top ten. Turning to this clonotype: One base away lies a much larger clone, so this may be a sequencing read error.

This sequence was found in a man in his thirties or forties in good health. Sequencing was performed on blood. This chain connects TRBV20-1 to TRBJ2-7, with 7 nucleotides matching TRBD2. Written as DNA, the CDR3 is TGCAGTGCTATCGGCGGGAGAGGTAGAGATGAGCAGTACTTC. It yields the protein CSAIGGRGRDEQYF.